These 26 T cell receptor beta chains were sequenced from one sample in a study of T cell responses to AZD1222 COVID-19 vaccine. Generated by immunoSEQ multiplex PCR, the TCRdb table keeps only in-frame clones and is missing some. The profile shows 140,000 or so clones, 80% to 95% of them singletons. Here the sequenced sample was peripheral blood, taken on day 0 of AZD1222 vaccination. These receptors came from an adult in good health.

The chain is built from TRBV5-4 and TRBJ2-2; 8 nucleotides align to TRBD2. V shed 2 bases, J shed 7 bases, and the junction held 7 bases outside the gene matches. The CDR3 loop spans 15 amino acids. Per germline, CDR1 SGHNT and CDR2 YYREEE (reference sequence). CDR3 coding DNA: TGTGCCAGCAGCTTAGGCGGGGGGCGCAGCGGGGAGCTGTTTTTT. Encoded protein: CASSLGGGRSGELFF.

The chain employs TRBV5-1 and TRBJ1-3; D unclear. The CDR3 extends over 14 amino acids. CDR1 and CDR2 from the germline V gene are SGHRS and YFSETQ. Trimming stripped 4 bases from V and 1 base from J, with 9 bases between. The CDR3 protein is CASSPSSSGNTIYF. DNA for the CDR3: TGCGCCAGCAGCCCGAGCTCATCTGGAAACACCATATATTTT.

J is TRBJ2-7 and V is TRBV30; D may be TRBD1 (5 bases). V shed 4 bases and J shed 3 bases, with 13 bases lying between them. CDR3 size: 13 residues. The V gene's germline CDR1 is GTSNPN and CDR2 SVGIG (reference sequence). CDR3 sequence reads: CAWNNPGHYEQYF. In DNA, the CDR3 is TGTGCCTGGAATAACCCAGGGCACTACGAGCAGTACTTC.

J is TRBJ2-6 and V is TRBV5-1; D might be TRBD1 (5 bases). Trimming took off 4 bases at V and 2 bases at J, with 13 bases between the two ends. CDR3 size: 16 residues. The germline CDR1 and CDR2 sequences are SGHRS and YFSETQ. CDR3 DNA: TGCGCCAGCAGCCTCCAGGGCGGCCCTGGGGCCAACGTCCTGACTTTC. Encoded protein: CASSLQGGPGANVLTF.

V gene TRBV28 combines with J gene TRBJ1-5, with D possibly matching TRBD1 (6 bases). V shed 5 bases and J shed 5 bases, with 13 bases lying between them. The CDR3 contains 14 residues. The V gene's germline CDR1 is MDHEN and CDR2 SYDVKM. The CDR3 spells CASSLLRGYQPQHF. The CDR3 coding sequence is TGTGCCAGCAGTCTCTTGAGGGGGTATCAGCCCCAGCATTTT.

The gene calls are TRBV27 and TRBJ2-7, with 7 positions matching TRBD2. This CDR3 has 15 residues. V was clipped by 0 bases and J by 0 bases; unmatched bases: 2. Germline V gene data show CDR1 as MNHEY and CDR2 as SMNVEV (reference sequence). CDR3 region: CASSLSGGGSYEQYF. CDR3 nucleotide sequence: TGTGCCAGCAGTTTATCGGGCGGGGGCTCCTACGAGCAGTACTTC.

CDR3 region: CASSFVDSRFGYTF. In nucleotides, the CDR3 is TGTGCCAGCAGTTTCGTTGATTCGCGGTTTGGCTACACCTTC. This sequence joins TRBV27 and TRBJ1-2, with D unclear. The CDR3 consists of 14 residues. The germline CDR1 and CDR2 sequences are MNHEY and SMNVEV (reference sequence). Trimming left V 3 bases short and J 7 bases short, with 15 bases between.

The chain combines TRBV5-1 with TRBJ2-3, with 9 positions matching TRBD1. This CDR3 spans 17 amino acids. V shed 2 bases, J shed 1 base, and the junction held 8 bases outside the gene matches. CDR1 and CDR2 (germline): SGHRS, YFSETQ. The CDR3 DNA follows: TGCGCCAGCAGCTTTTTTTACAGGGGGCTGGGCACAGATACGCAGTATTTT. It is translated as CASSFFYRGLGTDTQYF. Filled out from reference TRBV5-1 and TRBJ2-3, the complete variable domain reads KAGVTQTPRYLIKTRGQQVTLSCSPISGHRSVSWYQQTPGQGLQFLFEYFSETQRNKGNFPGRFSGRQFSNSRSEMNVSTLELGDSALYLCASSFFYRGLGTDTQYFGPGTRLTVL.

The chain links TRBV6-1 to TRBJ1-3, with D unresolved. Germline CDR1 reads MNHNS; CDR2 reads SASEGT. The germline V and J ends were trimmed by 2 bases and 7 bases, with 9 bases remaining between them. The CDR3 sequence is 13 residues long. CDR3 bases: TGTGCCAGCAGTGAAACAGCGGGGAACACCATATATTTT. This gives the protein CASSETAGNTIYF.

In this sample, this clone turned up once. J is TRBJ2-3 and V is TRBV5-6; 7 positions agree with TRBD2. Germline-derived CDR1 and CDR2 are SGHDT and YYEEEE. This CDR3 is 16 amino acids long. The V segment lost 0 bases and the J segment 3 bases; nucleotides outside the gene matches: 7. CDR3 bases: TGTGCCAGCAGCTTGGTGGCTAGCGGAATGACAGATACGCAGTATTTT. Translation gives CASSLVASGMTDTQYF.

The rearrangement links TRBV7-9 to TRBJ2-2; no reliable D call. The V end lost 5 bases, the J end lost 1 base, and 14 bases lay between the germline ends. This CDR3 has 16 residues. CDR1 is SEHNR and CDR2 is FQNEAQ in the germline V gene (reference sequence). This chain's CDR3 is CASSLPPGGNTGELFF. The CDR3 nucleotides are TGTGCCAGCAGCCTACCCCCCGGTGGGAACACCGGGGAGCTGTTTTTT. Variable domain in full (rest from reference TRBV7-9 and TRBJ2-2): DTGVSQNPRHKITKRGQNVTFRCDPISEHNRLYWYRQTLGQGPEFLTYFQNEAQLEKSRLLSDRFSAERPKGSFSTLEIQRTEQGDSAMYLCASSLPPGGNTGELFFGEGSRLTVL.

This chain uses TRBV4-2 with TRBJ1-4; D unclear. This CDR3 has 15 residues. The V end was cut by 0 bases, the J end by 4 bases, with 9 bases between. Germline assignment: CDR1 LGHNA and CDR2 YNFKEQ. CDR3 loop: CASSQDPGDNEKLFF. DNA of the CDR3: TGTGCCAGCAGCCAAGATCCGGGCGATAATGAAAAACTGTTTTTT.

The gene calls are TRBV4-1 and TRBJ2-1; 9 bases align to TRBD1. The CDR3 sequence is 15 residues long. V lost 1 base and J lost 4; bases outside the gene matches: 2. CDR1 is MGHRA, CDR2 YSYEKL, per germline. The CDR3 bases are TGCGCCAGCAGCCAAGGGGACAGGGAATACAATGAGCAGTTCTTC. Translating it yields CASSQGDREYNEQFF.

The chain combines TRBV7-8 with TRBJ2-2; D possibly matches TRBD1 or TRBD2 (5 bases each). The V and J ends lost 5 bases and 4 bases respectively, with 8 bases between them. The CDR3 is 13 amino acids. Germline loops: CDR1 SGHVS, CDR2 FQNEAQ. The DNA of the CDR3 is TGTGCCAGCAGCCCGAGGGGCACCGGGGAGCTGTTTTTT. Protein sequence: CASSPRGTGELFF.

The rearrangement joins TRBV19 to TRBJ2-3, with TRBD2 matching 7 bases. Germline V gene data show CDR1 as LNHDA and CDR2 as SQIVND (reference sequence). CDR3 length: 15 residues. The V segment lost 6 bases and the J segment 1 base; nucleotides outside the gene matches: 7. CDR3 sequence (DNA): TGTGCCAGTAGCCCACCCGCGGGAGGCACAGATACGCAGTATTTT. Its protein product is CASSPPAGGTDTQYF. Combining the CDR3 with reference TRBV19 and TRBJ2-3 gives the whole variable domain DGGITQSPKYLFRKEGQNVTLSCEQNLNHDAMYWYRQDPGQGLRLIYYSQIVNDFQKGDIAEGYSVSREKKESFPLTVTSAQKNPTAFYLCASSPPAGGTDTQYFGPGTRLTVL.

The rearrangement links TRBV27 to TRBJ1-1, with a tentative D call TRBD1 (6 bases). The CDR3 runs 17 residues. The germline V and J ends were trimmed by 7 bases and 2 bases, with 23 bases remaining between them. Per the germline V gene, CDR1 is MNHEY and CDR2 is SMNVEV (reference sequence). This chain's CDR3 is CASIRSRTATSNTEAFF. The CDR3 DNA reads TGTGCCAGCATCCGGAGTCGGACAGCCACCAGTAACACTGAAGCTTTCTTT.

V and J are TRBV11-2 and TRBJ1-1; no firm D call. This CDR3 comprises 14 residues. V was trimmed by 4 bases and J by 8 bases, leaving 17 bases between them. Germline V CDR1 and CDR2: SGHAT, FQNNGV. The CDR3 DNA reads TGTGCCAGCAGCTCGTCAGGAGGGAGATTCGAAGCTTTCTTT. Translating gives CASSSSGGRFEAFF.

Only a few counts were recorded for this clone. The chain links TRBV7-3 to TRBJ2-3; D not resolved. With 3 bases removed from V and 5 bases from J, the gap between germline ends came to 9 bases. Germline V gene data show CDR1 as SGHTA and CDR2 as FQGTGA. The CDR3 extends over 13 amino acids. This CDR3 is CASSLVREDTQYF. DNA for the CDR3: TGTGCCAGCAGCTTGGTAAGGGAAGATACGCAGTATTTT.

The chain carries TRBV5-5 and TRBJ1-1; TRBD1 is a possible D gene (6 bases). V lost 4 bases and J lost 5, with 21 bases in between. CDR1 is SGHKS and CDR2 is YYEKEE in the germline V gene (reference sequence). The CDR3 covers 16 residues. The CDR3 loop reads CASSRKASGDETEAFF. The CDR3 DNA reads TGTGCCAGCAGCCGAAAAGCCTCAGGGGACGAGACTGAAGCTTTCTTT.

In DNA form, the CDR3 reads TGTGCCATCGCCTCAGGGAACACCCCTGAAGCTTTCTTT. Its protein product is CAIASGNTPEAFF. The chain joins TRBV10-3 to TRBJ1-1; tentatively, D is TRBD1 (5 bases). This CDR3 spans 13 amino acids. Germline V gives CDR1 ENHRY, CDR2 SYGVKD. Trimming pared 8 bases from V and 6 bases from J, leaving 16 bases between.

The chain couples TRBV19 to TRBJ2-7; no definite D call. V shed 0 bases and J shed 0 bases, with 18 bases lying between them. Germline lookup yields CDR1 LNHDA and CDR2 SQIVND (reference sequence). The CDR3 covers 18 residues. CDR3 nucleotide sequence: TGTGCCAGTAGTATAGATCTTCTCGGAACATCCGACTCCTACGAGCAGTACTTC. Translation: CASSIDLLGTSDSYEQYF.

The chain recombines TRBV18 with TRBJ2-1; 7 bases line up with TRBD2. The J segment lost 9 bases and the V segment lost 3 bases, leaving 11 bases of the junction unmatched. Germline V gives CDR1 KGHSH, CDR2 LQKENI. The CDR3 is made up of 15 amino acids. In nucleotides, the CDR3 is TGTGCCAGCTCACCCCCCAGCGGGGTATTTGTTGAGCAGTTCTTC. Residues: CASSPPSGVFVEQFF.

V and J are TRBV7-2 and TRBJ2-3, with TRBD2 identical over 10 bases. CDR3 size: 14 residues. Unmatched junction bases numbered 2, after V lost 4 bases and J lost 4 bases. Germline V gene sequence: CDR1 SGHTA, CDR2 FQGNSA. The CDR3 region is CASSSLAGADTQYF. The CDR3 DNA reads as TGTGCCAGCAGCTCCCTAGCGGGAGCAGATACGCAGTATTTT.

This chain links TRBV2 with TRBJ2-5; D may be TRBD1 or TRBD2 (5 bases each). CDR1 SNHLY and CDR2 FYNNEI come from the germline V gene. Trimming took off 7 bases at V and 1 base at J, with 13 bases between the two ends. This CDR3 has 14 residues. The chain's CDR3 is CASNRRDGQETQYF. CDR3 nucleotides: TGTGCCAGCAACAGACGGGACGGCCAAGAGACCCAGTACTTC.

The chain employs TRBV10-3 and TRBJ2-7; 7 bases match TRBD2. Unmatched junction bases numbered 6, after V lost 3 bases and J lost 4 bases. The CDR3 has 14 residues. The germline V gene encodes CDR1 ENHRY and CDR2 SYGVKD. CDR3 nucleotide sequence: TGTGCCATCAGTGATAGACTAGCAATTTACGAGCAGTACTTC. It codes for CAISDRLAIYEQYF.

CDR3 in amino acids: CASSSWRTGGNYGYTF. The DNA of the CDR3 is TGTGCCAGTAGTTCTTGGCGGACAGGGGGCAACTATGGCTACACCTTC. The genes are TRBV19 and TRBJ1-2, with 11 positions matching TRBD1. The CDR3 is made up of 16 amino acids. Germline V lookup: CDR1 LNHDA, CDR2 SQIVND (reference sequence). After removal of 5 bases from V and 2 bases from J, the junction contained 7 bases not matched to a gene.